The 5 T cell receptor beta chains below all came from one sample that was sequenced in a study of T cell responses to AZD1222 COVID-19 vaccine. The protocol was immunoSEQ multiplex PCR, while the TCRdb copy is restricted to in-frame clones and leaves out a portion. The table includes around 140,000 clones, about 91% detected once. The source material was peripheral blood, sampled 28 days after the second AZD1222 dose. These receptors all come from an adult who received the AZD1222 COVID-19 vaccine.

The rearrangement links TRBV10-3 to TRBJ2-5, with 12 positions matching TRBD2. The CDR3 sequence is 15 residues long. Germline values: CDR1 ENHRY, CDR2 SYGVKD. The V and J ends lost 6 bases and 4 bases, in that order; junction bases with no gene match: 6. CDR3 DNA sequence: TGTGCCATCAGCACCGGGACTAGCGGGTTAGAGACCCAGTACTTC. Translating gives CAISTGTSGLETQYF.

The chain uses TRBV18 and TRBJ2-2, with D perhaps matching TRBD1 (6 bases). The length of the CDR3 is 15 residues. V lost 3 bases to trimming and J lost 1 base, with 9 bases between them. Per the germline V gene, CDR1 is KGHSH and CDR2 is LQKENI. CDR3 DNA: TGTGCCAGCTCACCCCTGACAGGGAACACCGGGGAGCTGTTTTTT. Translating it yields CASSPLTGNTGELFF.

This clone appeared once. The J gene is TRBJ1-1, the V gene TRBV29-1, with 9 nucleotides matching TRBD1. J lost 5 bases, V lost 0 bases, and 1 base had no gene match. This CDR3 is 13 amino acids long. The germline gives CDR1 SQVTM, CDR2 ANQGSEA. Written as DNA, the CDR3 is TGCAGCGTTGAAGAGGGACAGGGAACTGAAGCTTTCTTT. Residues: CSVEEGQGTEAFF.

The sample holds one count of this clone. This rearrangement joins TRBV19 to TRBJ1-3; no firm D call. This CDR3 comprises 12 residues. Germline V gene data show CDR1 as LNHDA and CDR2 as SQIVND (reference sequence). The V end was cut by 7 bases, the J end by 2 bases, with 6 bases between. Here the CDR3 DNA reads TGTGCCAGTACTCTTCCTGGAAACACCATATATTTT. Protein: CASTLPGNTIYF. The full variable domain, with the rest looked up from reference TRBV19 and TRBJ1-3, is DGGITQSPKYLFRKEGQNVTLSCEQNLNHDAMYWYRQDPGQGLRLIYYSQIVNDFQKGDIAEGYSVSREKKESFPLTVTSAQKNPTAFYLCASTLPGNTIYFGEGSWLTVV.

The V call is TRBV5-1, the J call TRBJ1-4, with D perhaps matching TRBD1 (6 bases). Trimming took off 2 bases at V and 7 bases at J, with 12 bases between the two ends. The CDR3 runs to 14 residues. The germline V gene has CDR1 SGHRS and CDR2 YFSETQ. As DNA, the CDR3 is TGCGCCAGCAGCTTCGGGGGCTTGGGTGAAAAACTGTTTTTT. This codes for CASSFGGLGEKLFF.